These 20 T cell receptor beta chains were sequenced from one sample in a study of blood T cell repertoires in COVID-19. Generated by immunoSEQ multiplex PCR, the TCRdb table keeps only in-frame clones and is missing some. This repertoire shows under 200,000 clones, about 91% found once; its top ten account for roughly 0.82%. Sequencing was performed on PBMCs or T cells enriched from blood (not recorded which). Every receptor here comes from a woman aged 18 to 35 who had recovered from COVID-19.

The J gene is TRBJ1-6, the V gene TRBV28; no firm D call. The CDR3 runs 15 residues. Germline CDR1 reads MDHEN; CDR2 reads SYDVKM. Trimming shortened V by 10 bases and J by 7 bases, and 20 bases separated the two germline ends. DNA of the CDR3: TGTGCCACCCCCCCCGAGACCAACAGAAATTCACCCCTCCACTTT. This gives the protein CATPPETNRNSPLHF. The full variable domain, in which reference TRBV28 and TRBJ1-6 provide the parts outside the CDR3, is DVKVTQSSRYLVKRTGEKVFLECVQDMDHENMFWYRQDPGLGLRLIYFSYDVKMKEKGDIPEGYSVSREKKERFSLILESASTNQTSMYLCATPPETNRNSPLHFGNGTRLTVT.

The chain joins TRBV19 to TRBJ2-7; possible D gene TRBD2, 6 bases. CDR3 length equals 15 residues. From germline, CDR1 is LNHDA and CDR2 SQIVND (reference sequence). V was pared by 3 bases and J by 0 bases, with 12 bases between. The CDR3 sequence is CASSMGEEGSYEQYF. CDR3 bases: TGTGCCAGTAGTATGGGGGAGGAGGGCTCCTACGAGCAGTACTTC.

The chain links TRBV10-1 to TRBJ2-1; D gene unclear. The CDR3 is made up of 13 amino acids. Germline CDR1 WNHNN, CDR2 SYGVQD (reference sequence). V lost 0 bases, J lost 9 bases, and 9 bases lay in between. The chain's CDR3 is CASSESAGGEQFF. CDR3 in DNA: TGCGCCAGCAGTGAGTCGGCAGGTGGTGAGCAGTTCTTC.

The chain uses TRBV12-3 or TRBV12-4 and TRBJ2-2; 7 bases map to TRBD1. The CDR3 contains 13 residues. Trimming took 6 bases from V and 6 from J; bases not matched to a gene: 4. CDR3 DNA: TGTGCCAGCAGGGAGACAGGGCCCGGGGAGCTGTTTTTT. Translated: CASRETGPGELFF.

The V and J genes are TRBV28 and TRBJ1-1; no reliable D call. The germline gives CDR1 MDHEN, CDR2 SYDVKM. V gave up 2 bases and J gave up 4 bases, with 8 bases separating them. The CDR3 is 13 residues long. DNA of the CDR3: TGTGCCAGCAGTTTAGGAGGCACCACTGAAGCTTTCTTT. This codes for CASSLGGTTEAFF. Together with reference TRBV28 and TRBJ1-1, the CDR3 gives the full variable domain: DVKVTQSSRYLVKRTGEKVFLECVQDMDHENMFWYRQDPGLGLRLIYFSYDVKMKEKGDIPEGYSVSREKKERFSLILESASTNQTSMYLCASSLGGTTEAFFGQGTRLTVV.

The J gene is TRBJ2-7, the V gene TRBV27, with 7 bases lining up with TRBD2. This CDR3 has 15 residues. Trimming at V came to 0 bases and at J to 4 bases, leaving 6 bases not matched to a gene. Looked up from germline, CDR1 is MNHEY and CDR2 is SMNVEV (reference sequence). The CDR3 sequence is CASSLSAGDRYEQYF. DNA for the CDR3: TGTGCCAGCAGTTTATCGGCGGGAGACCGTTACGAGCAGTACTTC.

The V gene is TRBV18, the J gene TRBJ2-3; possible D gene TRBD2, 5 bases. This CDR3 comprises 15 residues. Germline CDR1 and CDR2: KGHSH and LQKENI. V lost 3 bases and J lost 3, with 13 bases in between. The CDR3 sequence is CASSPLLERTDTQYF. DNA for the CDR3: TGTGCCAGCTCACCCCTACTAGAGAGGACAGATACGCAGTATTTT.

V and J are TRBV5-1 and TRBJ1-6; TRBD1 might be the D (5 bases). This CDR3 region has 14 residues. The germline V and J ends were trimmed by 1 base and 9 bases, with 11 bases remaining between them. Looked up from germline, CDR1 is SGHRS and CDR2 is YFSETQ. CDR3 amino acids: CASSLNRSPSPLHF. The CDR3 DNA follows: TGCGCCAGCAGCTTGAACAGGTCCCCTTCACCCCTCCACTTT.

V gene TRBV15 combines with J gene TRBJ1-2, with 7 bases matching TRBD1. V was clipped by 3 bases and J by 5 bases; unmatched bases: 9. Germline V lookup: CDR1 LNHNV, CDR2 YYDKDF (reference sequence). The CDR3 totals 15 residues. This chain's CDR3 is CATSSLTGKWYGYTF. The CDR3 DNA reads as TGTGCCACCAGCAGCCTGACAGGGAAATGGTATGGCTACACCTTC.

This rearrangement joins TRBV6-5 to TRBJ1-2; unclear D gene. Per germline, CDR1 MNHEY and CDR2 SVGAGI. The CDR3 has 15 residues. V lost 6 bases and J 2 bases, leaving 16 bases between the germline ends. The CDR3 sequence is CASSLEMVSNYGYTF. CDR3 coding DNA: TGTGCCAGCAGCCTGGAGATGGTCTCGAACTATGGCTACACCTTC.

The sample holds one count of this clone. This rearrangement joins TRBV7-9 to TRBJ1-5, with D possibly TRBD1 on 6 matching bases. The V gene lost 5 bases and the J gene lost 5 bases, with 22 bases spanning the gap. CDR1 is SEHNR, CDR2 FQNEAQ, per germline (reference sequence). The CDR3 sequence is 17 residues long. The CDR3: CASSRTSTGAAHQPQHF. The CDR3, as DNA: TGTGCCAGCAGCCGGACCTCGACAGGCGCTGCCCATCAGCCCCAGCATTTT.

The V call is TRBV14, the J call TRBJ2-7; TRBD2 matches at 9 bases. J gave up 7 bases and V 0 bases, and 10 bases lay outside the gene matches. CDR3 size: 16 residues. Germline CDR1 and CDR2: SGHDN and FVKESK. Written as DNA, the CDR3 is TGTGCCAGCAGCCAAGAAATCGGCGGGAGGGCCGGTGAGCAGTACTTC. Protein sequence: CASSQEIGGRAGEQYF.

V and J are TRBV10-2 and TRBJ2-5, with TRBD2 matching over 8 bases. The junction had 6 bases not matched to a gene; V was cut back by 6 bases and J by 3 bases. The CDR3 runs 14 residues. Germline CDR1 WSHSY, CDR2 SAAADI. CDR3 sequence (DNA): TGCGCCAGCAGATCCCTAGCGGGTGAAGAGACCCAGTACTTC. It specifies CASRSLAGEETQYF.

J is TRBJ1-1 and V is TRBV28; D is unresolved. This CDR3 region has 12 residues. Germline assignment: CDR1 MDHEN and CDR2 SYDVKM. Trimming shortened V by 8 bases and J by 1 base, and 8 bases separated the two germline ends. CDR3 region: CASQFSNTEAFF. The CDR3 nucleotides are TGTGCCAGCCAATTTTCGAACACTGAAGCTTTCTTT. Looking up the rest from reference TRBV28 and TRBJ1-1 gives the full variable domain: DVKVTQSSRYLVKRTGEKVFLECVQDMDHENMFWYRQDPGLGLRLIYFSYDVKMKEKGDIPEGYSVSREKKERFSLILESASTNQTSMYLCASQFSNTEAFFGQGTRLTVV.

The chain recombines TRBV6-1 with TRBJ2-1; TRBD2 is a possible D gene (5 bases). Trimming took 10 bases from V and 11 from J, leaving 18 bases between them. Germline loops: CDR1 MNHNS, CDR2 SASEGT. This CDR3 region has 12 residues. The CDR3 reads CAITADTRKQFF. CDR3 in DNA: TGTGCCATCACCGCTGACACTAGGAAGCAGTTCTTC.

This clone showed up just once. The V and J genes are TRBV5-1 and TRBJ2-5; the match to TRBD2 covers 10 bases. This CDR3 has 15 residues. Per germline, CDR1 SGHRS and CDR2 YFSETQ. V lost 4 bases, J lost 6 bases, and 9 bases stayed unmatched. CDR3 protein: CASSTGTSALKTQYF. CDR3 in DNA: TGCGCCAGCAGCACGGGGACTAGCGCACTTAAGACCCAGTACTTC.

The DNA for the CDR3 is TGCGCCAGCAGCCAAGAGCGGACTAGCTCCTACAATGAGCAGTTCTTC. Its protein product is CASSQERTSSYNEQFF. This chain links TRBV4-3 with TRBJ2-1, with TRBD2 matching over 7 bases. Germline trimming cut 0 bases from V and 0 bases from J; bases unmatched to any gene: 2. Germline CDR1 reads LGHNA; CDR2 reads YSLEER. This CDR3 is built from 16 residues.

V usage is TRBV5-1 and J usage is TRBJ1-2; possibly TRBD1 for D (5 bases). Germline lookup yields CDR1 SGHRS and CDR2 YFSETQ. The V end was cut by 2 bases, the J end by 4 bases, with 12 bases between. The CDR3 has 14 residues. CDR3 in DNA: TGCGCCAGCAGCTTAGATGACAGCCCCTATGGCTACACCTTC. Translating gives CASSLDDSPYGYTF. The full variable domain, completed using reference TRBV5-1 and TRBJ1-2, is KAGVTQTPRYLIKTRGQQVTLSCSPISGHRSVSWYQQTPGQGLQFLFEYFSETQRNKGNFPGRFSGRQFSNSRSEMNVSTLELGDSALYLCASSLDDSPYGYTFGSGTRLTVV.

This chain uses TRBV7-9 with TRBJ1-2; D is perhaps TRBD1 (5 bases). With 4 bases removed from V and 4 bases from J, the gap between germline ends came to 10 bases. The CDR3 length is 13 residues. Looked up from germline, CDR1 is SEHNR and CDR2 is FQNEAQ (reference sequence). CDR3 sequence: CASSSYTGYGYTF. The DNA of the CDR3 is TGTGCCAGCAGCTCCTATACAGGCTATGGCTACACCTTC.

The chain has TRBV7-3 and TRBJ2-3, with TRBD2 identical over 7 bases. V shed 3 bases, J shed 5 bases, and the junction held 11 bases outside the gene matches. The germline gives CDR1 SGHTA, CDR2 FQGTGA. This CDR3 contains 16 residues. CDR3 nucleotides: TGTGCCAGCAGCTTCGGGGGAGGGCCCTCGGGAGATACGCAGTATTTT. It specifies CASSFGGGPSGDTQYF.